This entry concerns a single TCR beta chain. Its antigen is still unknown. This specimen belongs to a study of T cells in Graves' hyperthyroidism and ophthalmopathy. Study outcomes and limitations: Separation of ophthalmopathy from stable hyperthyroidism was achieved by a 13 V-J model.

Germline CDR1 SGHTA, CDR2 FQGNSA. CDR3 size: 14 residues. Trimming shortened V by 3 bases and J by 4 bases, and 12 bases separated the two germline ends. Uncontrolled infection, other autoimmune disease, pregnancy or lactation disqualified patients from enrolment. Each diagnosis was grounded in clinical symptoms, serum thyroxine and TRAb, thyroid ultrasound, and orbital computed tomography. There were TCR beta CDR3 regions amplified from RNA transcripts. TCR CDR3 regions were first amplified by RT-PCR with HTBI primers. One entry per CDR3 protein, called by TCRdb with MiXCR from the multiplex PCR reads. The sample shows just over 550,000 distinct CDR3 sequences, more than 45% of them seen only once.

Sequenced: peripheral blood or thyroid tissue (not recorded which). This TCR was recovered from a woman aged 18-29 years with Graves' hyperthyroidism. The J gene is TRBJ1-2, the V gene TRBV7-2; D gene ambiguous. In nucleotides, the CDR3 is TGTGCCAGCAGCTTTGTCAGCGAATTCTATGGCTACACCTTC. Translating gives CASSFVSEFYGYTF. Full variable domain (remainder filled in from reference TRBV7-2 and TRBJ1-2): GAGVSQSPSNKVTEKGKDVELRCDPISGHTALYWYRQSLGQGLEFLIYFQGNSAPDKSGLPSDRFSAERTGGSVSTLTIQRTQQEDSAVYLCASSFVSEFYGYTFGSGTRLTVV.